Reported below is one T cell receptor beta chain. Its antigen is not identified. This sample was included in a study of cytomegalovirus exposure and HLA in healthy donors. About the study: As an earlier analysis found, about 200 million T cells yielded fewer than 130 million unique TCR beta sequences. Genotyping showed around 81% of over 350 donors falling in the Caucasian-associated ancestry cluster. Findings and caveats of the study: For most subjects, TCR beta sequences were reported to predict HLA-A and HLA-B alleles with accuracy. High sensitivity and specificity were reportedly achieved when the classifier diagnosed cytomegalovirus status.

Vbeta (60) and Jbeta (13) primers were used in the PCR. The data were produced by immunoSEQ multiplex PCR, yet TCRdb's version contains in-frame clones alone and is incomplete. The table has 95,000 to 110,000 clones, about 9.5% seen once. The source is a man aged 40-50 years in good health and CMV-seropositive. Sequencing used PBMCs.

CDR3 sequence reads: CASSFSPTDTQYF. DNA for the CDR3: TGTGCCAGCAGTTTTAGTCCCACAGATACGCAGTATTTT. The rearrangement uses TRBV6-5 and TRBJ2-3; D ambiguous. V was trimmed by 4 bases and J by 2 bases, leaving 7 bases between them. Germline loops: CDR1 MNHEY, CDR2 SVGAGI. This CDR3 has 13 amino acids.